The clone carrying this T cell receptor (beta chain) has ten or more counts. The target antigen is unknown. The CDR3 loop spans 13 amino acids. Germline CDR1 and CDR2: LNHDA and SQIVND (reference sequence). Trimming cost V 3 bases and J 5 bases; bases outside gene matches: 2. TCRdb re-called clones via MiXCR from the PCR reads. The table shows 21,000 or so clones, with 20% to 30% occurring only once. These data belong to a study of metastatic and nonmetastatic thyroid tumors. Study context: Repertoire data that came from the blood and tumor or nodule tissue of malignant and benign thyroid patients were compared. Findings of the study overall: Malignant tumors reportedly showed significantly higher TCR beta diversity than benign nodules in both blood and tumor.

No patient received treatment before thyroid surgery. The sequencing sample was made of tumor tissue. This sequence was found in a female donor with papillary thyroid cancer or a benign thyroid nodule (not recorded which). Some clones in this sample may be carry-over from other donors' samples. This chain uses TRBV19 with TRBJ2-3, with TRBD1 matching over 7 bases. The DNA for the CDR3 is TGTGCCAGTAGTATGACAGGGCGAGATACGCAGTATTTT. Its protein product is CASSMTGRDTQYF.